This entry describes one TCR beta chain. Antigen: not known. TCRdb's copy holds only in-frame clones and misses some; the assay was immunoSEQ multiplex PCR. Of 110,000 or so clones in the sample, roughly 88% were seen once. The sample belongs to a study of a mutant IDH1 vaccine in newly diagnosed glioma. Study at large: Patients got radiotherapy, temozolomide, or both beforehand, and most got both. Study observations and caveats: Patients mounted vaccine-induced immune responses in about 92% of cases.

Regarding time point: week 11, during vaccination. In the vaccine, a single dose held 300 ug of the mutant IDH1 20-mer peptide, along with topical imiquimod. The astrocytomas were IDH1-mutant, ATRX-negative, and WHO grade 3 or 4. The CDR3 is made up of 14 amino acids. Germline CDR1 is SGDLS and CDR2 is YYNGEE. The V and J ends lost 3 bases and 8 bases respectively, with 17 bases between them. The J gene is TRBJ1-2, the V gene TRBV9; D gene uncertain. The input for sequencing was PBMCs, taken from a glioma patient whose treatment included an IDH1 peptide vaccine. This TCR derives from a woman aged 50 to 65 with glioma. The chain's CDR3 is CASSAPSPTRGYTF. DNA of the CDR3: TGTGCCAGCAGCGCCCCGAGCCCTACGAGGGGCTACACCTTC. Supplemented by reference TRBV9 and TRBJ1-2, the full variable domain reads DSGVTQTPKHLITATGQRVTLRCSPRSGDLSVYWYQQSLDQGLQFLIQYYNGEERAKGNILERFSAQQFPDLHSELNLSSLELGDSALYFCASSAPSPTRGYTFGSGTRLTVV.